This TCR beta chain was captured in a study of spatial heterogeneity in lung cancer. Study context: Around 25 months after resection was the median timing of the follow-up PBMC samples, which were sequenced when available. Study-level points and caveats: Tumor TCRs that were ubiquitous and expanded showed up in blood more at resection than follow-up.

This clonotype was recorded a few times. Its target is not known. One entry per CDR3 protein results from TCRdb running MiXCR on the 5' RACE reads. Counted here are tens of thousands of distinct CDR3 sequences, roughly 12% occurring once; the ten biggest clones make up over 30%. The length of the CDR3 is 13 residues. Germline V gives CDR1 GTSNPN, CDR2 SVGIG (reference sequence). Trimming shortened V by 0 bases and J by 7 bases, and 10 bases separated the two germline ends. Regarding time point: blood at routine non-recurrence follow-up after resection. This receptor was identified in a male donor with early-stage non-small cell lung cancer. The gene calls are TRBV30 and TRBJ2-1, with D perhaps given as TRBD1 or TRBD2 (6 bases each). This specimen consisted of PBMCs, obtained at follow-up. The CDR3 loop reads CAWSVGGSNEQFF. The CDR3 DNA reads as TGTGCCTGGAGTGTAGGGGGGTCGAATGAGCAGTTCTTC.